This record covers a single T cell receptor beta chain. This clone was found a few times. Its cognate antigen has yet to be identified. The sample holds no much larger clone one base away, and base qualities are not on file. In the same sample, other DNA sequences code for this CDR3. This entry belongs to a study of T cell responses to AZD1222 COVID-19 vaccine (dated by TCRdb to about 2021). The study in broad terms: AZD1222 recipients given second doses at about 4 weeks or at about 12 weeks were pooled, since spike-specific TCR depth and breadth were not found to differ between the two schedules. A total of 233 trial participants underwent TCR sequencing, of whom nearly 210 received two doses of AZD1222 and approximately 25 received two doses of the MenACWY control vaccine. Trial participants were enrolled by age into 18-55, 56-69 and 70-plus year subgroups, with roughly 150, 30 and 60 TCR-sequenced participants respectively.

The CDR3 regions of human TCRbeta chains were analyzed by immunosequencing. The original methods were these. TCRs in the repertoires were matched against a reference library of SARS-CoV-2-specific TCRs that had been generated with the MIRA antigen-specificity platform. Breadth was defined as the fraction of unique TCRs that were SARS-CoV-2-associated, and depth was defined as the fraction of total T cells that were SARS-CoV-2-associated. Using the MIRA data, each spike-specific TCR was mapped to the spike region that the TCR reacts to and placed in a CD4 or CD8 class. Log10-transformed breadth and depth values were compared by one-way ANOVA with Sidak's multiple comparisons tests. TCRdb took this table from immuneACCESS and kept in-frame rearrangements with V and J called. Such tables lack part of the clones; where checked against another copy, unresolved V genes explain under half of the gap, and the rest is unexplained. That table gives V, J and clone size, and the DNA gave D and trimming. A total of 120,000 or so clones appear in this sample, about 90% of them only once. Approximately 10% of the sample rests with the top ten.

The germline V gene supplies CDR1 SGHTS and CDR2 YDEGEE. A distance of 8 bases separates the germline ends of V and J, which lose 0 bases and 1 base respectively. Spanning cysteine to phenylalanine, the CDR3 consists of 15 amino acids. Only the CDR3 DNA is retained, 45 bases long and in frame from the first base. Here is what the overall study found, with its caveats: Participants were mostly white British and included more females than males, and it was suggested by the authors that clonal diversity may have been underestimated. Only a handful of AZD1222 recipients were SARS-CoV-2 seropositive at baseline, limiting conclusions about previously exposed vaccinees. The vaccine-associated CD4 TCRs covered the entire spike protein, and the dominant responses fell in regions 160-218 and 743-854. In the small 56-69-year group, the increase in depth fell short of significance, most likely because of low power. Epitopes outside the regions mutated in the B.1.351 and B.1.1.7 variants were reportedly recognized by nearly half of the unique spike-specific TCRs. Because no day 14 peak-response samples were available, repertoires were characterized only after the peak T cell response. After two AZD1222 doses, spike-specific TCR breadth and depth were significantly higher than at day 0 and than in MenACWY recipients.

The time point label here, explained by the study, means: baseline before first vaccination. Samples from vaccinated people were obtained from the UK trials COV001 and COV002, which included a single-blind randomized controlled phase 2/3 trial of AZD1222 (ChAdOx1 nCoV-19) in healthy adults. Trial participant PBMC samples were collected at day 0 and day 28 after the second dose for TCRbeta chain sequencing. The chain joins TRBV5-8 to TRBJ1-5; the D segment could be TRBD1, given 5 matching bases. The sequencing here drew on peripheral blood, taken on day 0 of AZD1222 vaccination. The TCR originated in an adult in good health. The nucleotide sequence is TGTGCCAGCAGCTTGGGGGGGTGGAGCAATCAGCCCCAGCATTTT. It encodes CASSLGGWSNQPQHF.